Listed here are 4 T cell receptor beta chains from one sample, sequenced in a study of blood T cells in healthy people across ages. Using a J-beta primer mix together with a sample-barcoded 5' primer, a second PCR was run for roughly 7 to 11 cycles. Using its own MiXCR run on the 5' RACE reads, TCRdb lists one record per CDR3 protein. The table includes about 830,000 distinct CDR3 sequences, 55% to 70% detected once. The sequenced sample was blood. These receptors were obtained from a man aged 25 to 40 in good health.

The gene calls are TRBV6-6 and TRBJ1-4; a possible D gene is TRBD1 (5 bases). Germline CDR1 MNHNY, CDR2 SVGAGI (reference sequence). The CDR3 is made up of 13 amino acids. Between the trimmed V and J ends, which lost 11 bases and 3 bases, there was a span of 13 bases. The CDR3 loop is CASGPGPNEKLFF. The CDR3 DNA reads TGTGCCTCCGGCCCGGGACCTAATGAAAAACTGTTTTTT.

This chain links TRBV29-1 with TRBJ2-3; the match to TRBD1 covers 7 bases. The length of the CDR3 is 12 residues. The V segment lost 6 bases and the J segment 6 bases; nucleotides outside the gene matches: 6. Germline-derived CDR1 and CDR2 are SQVTM and ANQGSEA. The CDR3 loop is CSVHRGGDTQYF. The CDR3, as DNA: TGCAGCGTACACAGGGGCGGGGATACGCAGTATTTT.

This clonotype was counted at least ten times. This rearrangement joins TRBV10-3 to TRBJ2-5; 9 nucleotides match TRBD2. V gave up 3 bases and J gave up 5 bases; unmatched junction bases: 10. The germline CDR1 and CDR2 sequences are ENHRY and SYGVKD. This CDR3 is 16 amino acids long. As DNA, the CDR3 is TGTGCCATCAGTGATGTTGGCGGGGGGGAATGGGAGACCCAGTACTTC. Its translation is CAISDVGGGEWETQYF.

This clonotype was counted a few times. The chain couples TRBV12-3 or TRBV12-4 to TRBJ1-1; D is uncertain. V was pared by 6 bases and J by 3 bases, with 14 bases between. This CDR3 spans 14 amino acids. The CDR3 coding sequence is TGTGCCAGCAGCCCGATGGTGGGGTACACTGAAGCTTTCTTT. Its protein is CASSPMVGYTEAFF.